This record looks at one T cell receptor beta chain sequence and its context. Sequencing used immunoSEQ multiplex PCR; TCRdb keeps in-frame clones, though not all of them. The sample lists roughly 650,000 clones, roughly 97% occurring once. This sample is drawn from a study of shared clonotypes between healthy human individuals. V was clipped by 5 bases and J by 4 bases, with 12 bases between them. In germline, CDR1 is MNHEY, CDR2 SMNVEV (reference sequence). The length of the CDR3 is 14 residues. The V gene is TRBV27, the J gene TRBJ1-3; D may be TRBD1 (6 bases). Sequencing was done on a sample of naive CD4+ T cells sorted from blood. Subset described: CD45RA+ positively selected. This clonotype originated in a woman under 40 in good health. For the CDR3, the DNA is TGTGCCAGCAGTCAGTACAGGGACGGAAACACCATATATTTT. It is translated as CASSQYRDGNTIYF.